Below, 10 T cell receptor beta chains from the same sample are listed, as sequenced in a study of memory CD4+ T cells and cytomegalovirus serostatus. Method: immunoSEQ multiplex PCR; TCRdb's copy keeps in-frame clones and lacks some. Of under 40,000 clones listed, roughly 85% are singletons. The sort gate was single viable CD3+CD4+CD8-CD45RO+ cells for memory CD4+ T cells. The sample taken for sequencing was memory CD4+ T cells from blood. Receptors were obtained from an adult in good health and CMV-seropositive.

This chain uses TRBV5-6 with TRBJ1-4; D gene unclear. V lost 1 base, J lost 4 bases, and 14 bases lay in between. The CDR3 covers 16 residues. CDR1 is SGHDT and CDR2 is YYEEEE in the germline V gene. In nucleotides, the CDR3 is TGTGCCAGCAGCTTGTTCGAGGGAGCGGGTAATGAAAAACTGTTTTTT. Protein product: CASSLFEGAGNEKLFF.

This clone is a singleton in its sample. This chain joins TRBV2 and TRBJ1-5, with TRBD1 as a possible D gene (6 bases). The germline V gene encodes CDR1 SNHLY and CDR2 FYNNEI. The CDR3 spans 14 residues. Trimming removed 6 bases from V and 3 bases from J, with 12 bases in between. CDR3 sequence reads: CASSQDSFNQPQHF. The CDR3 DNA sequence: TGTGCCAGCAGCCAGGACAGCTTCAATCAGCCCCAGCATTTT.

V gene TRBV19 combines with J gene TRBJ1-6, with D unclear. V lost 5 bases and J lost 7, with 15 bases in between. The CDR3 extends over 15 amino acids. Germline CDR1 and CDR2: LNHDA and SQIVND (reference sequence). CDR3 bases: TGTGCCAGTAGTGTCAACGGACTGACGAATTCACCCCTCCACTTT. Protein: CASSVNGLTNSPLHF. The full variable domain, with the rest looked up from reference TRBV19 and TRBJ1-6, is DGGITQSPKYLFRKEGQNVTLSCEQNLNHDAMYWYRQDPGQGLRLIYYSQIVNDFQKGDIAEGYSVSREKKESFPLTVTSAQKNPTAFYLCASSVNGLTNSPLHFGNGTRLTVT.

The genes are TRBV18 and TRBJ2-7, with D perhaps TRBD1 or TRBD2 (6 bases each). Looked up from germline, CDR1 is KGHSH and CDR2 is LQKENI. Between the trimmed V and J ends, which lost 6 bases and 3 bases, there was a span of 18 bases. The CDR3 length is 15 residues. CDR3 residues: CASSRMGGSLYEQYF. The CDR3 DNA reads TGTGCCAGCTCTCGGATGGGGGGCTCTCTCTACGAGCAGTACTTC.

The genes are TRBV7-9 and TRBJ2-1, with D possibly TRBD1 on 5 matching bases. Germline CDR1 reads SEHNR; CDR2 reads FQNEAQ (reference sequence). The CDR3 totals 16 residues. V was trimmed by 4 bases and J by 0 bases, leaving 13 bases between them. CDR3 protein: CASSWQGSRSYNEQFF. The DNA of the CDR3 is TGTGCCAGCAGCTGGCAGGGTTCCCGCTCCTACAATGAGCAGTTCTTC.

V is TRBV7-9 and J is TRBJ2-5; D is uncertain. There are 12 residues in the CDR3. The ends were cut back, 5 bases at V and 7 bases at J, with 11 bases in the middle. Per the germline V gene, CDR1 is SEHNR and CDR2 is FQNEAQ (reference sequence). CDR3 region: CASSPAVRTQYF. As DNA, the CDR3 is TGTGCCAGCAGCCCCGCGGTACGGACCCAGTACTTC.

This clone appeared once. V is TRBV7-2 and J is TRBJ1-3, with D possibly being TRBD1 (6 bases). Trimming removed 4 bases at V and 0 bases at J, with 13 bases between. The CDR3 extends over 16 amino acids. Germline V gene lookup returns CDR1 SGHTA and CDR2 FQGNSA. The CDR3 nucleotides are TGTGCCAGCAGCTACGGACAGCCTAGCTCTGGAAACACCATATATTTT. It codes for CASSYGQPSSGNTIYF.

The chain employs TRBV4-2 and TRBJ1-5, with D tentatively TRBD1 (5 bases). Germline V gives CDR1 LGHNA, CDR2 YNFKEQ. This CDR3 is built from 13 residues. The germline V and J ends were trimmed by 0 bases and 6 bases, with 6 bases remaining between them. CDR3 sequence: CASSQDQGQPQHF. DNA of the CDR3: TGTGCCAGCAGCCAAGATCAGGGTCAGCCCCAGCATTTT.

This clone turned up a few times. The V call is TRBV2, the J call TRBJ1-2; D remains ambiguous. Trimming removed 5 bases at V and 2 bases at J, with 9 bases between. The CDR3 loop spans 13 amino acids. Germline values: CDR1 SNHLY, CDR2 FYNNEI. DNA for the CDR3: TGTGCCAGCAGTCGGGATTCAAACTATGGCTACACCTTC. It yields the protein CASSRDSNYGYTF. The complete variable domain, with remaining parts taken from reference TRBV2 and TRBJ1-2, reads EPEVTQTPSHQVTQMGQEVILRCVPISNHLYFYWYRQILGQKVEFLVSFYNNEISEKSEIFDDQFSVERPDGSNFTLKIRSTKLEDSAMYFCASSRDSNYGYTFGSGTRLTVV.

This clone came up once. This chain links TRBV6-1 with TRBJ1-1; D may be TRBD1 (6 bases). The CDR3 is 14 amino acids. In germline, CDR1 is MNHNS, CDR2 SASEGT. Deletions cut 3 bases from V and 10 bases from J, with 18 bases between. CDR3 sequence: CASSDGQGPGRAFF. The CDR3 DNA sequence: TGTGCCAGCAGTGATGGGCAGGGGCCCGGCAGAGCTTTCTTT.